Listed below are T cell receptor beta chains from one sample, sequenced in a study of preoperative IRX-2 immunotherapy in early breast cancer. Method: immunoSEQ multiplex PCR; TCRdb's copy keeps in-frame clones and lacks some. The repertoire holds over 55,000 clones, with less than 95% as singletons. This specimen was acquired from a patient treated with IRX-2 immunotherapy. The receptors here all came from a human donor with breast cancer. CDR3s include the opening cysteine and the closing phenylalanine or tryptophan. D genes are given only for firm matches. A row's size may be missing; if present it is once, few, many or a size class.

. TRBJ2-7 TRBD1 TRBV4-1 TGCGCCAGCAGCCCGCACCTCGGGGCAGGGGGCAACGAGCAGTACTTC CASSPHLGAGGNEQYF
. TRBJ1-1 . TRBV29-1 TGCAGCGTTGAAGTTACACTGCCTGAAGCTTTCTTT CSVEVTLPEAFF
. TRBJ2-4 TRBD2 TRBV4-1 TGCGCCAGCAGCCAAGATGGGCGCGGGGGGGGGCGAAACATTCAGTACTTC CASSQDGRGGGRNIQYF
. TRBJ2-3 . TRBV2 TGTGCCAGCAGCGGCAGCCCACGTGCTACGCAGTATTTT CASSGSPRATQYF
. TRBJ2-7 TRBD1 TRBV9 TGTGCCAGCAGCGTAGGTCAGGGGGCTTGGTACGAGCAGTACTTC CASSVGQGAWYEQYF
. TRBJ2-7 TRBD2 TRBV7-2 TGTGCCAGCAGCTGGCGGCGGGGGGGATACGAGCAGTACTTC CASSWRRGGYEQYF
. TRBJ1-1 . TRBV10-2 TGCGCCAGCAGTGAGGCGCACAGCCTCATGAACACTGAAGCTTTCTTT CASSEAHSLMNTEAFF
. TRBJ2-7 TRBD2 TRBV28 TGTGCCAGCAGTTTACGAGCGGGGCAGGCCTACGAGCAGTACTTC CASSLRAGQAYEQYF
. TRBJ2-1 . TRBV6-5 TGTGCCAGCAGTTATGGGGCGAACAATGAGCAGTTCTTC CASSYGANNEQFF
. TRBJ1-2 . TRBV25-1 TGTGCCAGCAGTGAATTCGGGGAGTACACCTTC CASSEFGEYTF
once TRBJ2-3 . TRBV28 TGTGCCAGCAGTCCCTCGGGCACAGATACGCAGTATTTT CASSPSGTDTQYF
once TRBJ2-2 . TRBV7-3 TGTGCCAGCAGCTTAAACGGGGCGAACACCGGGGAGCTGTTTTTT CASSLNGANTGELFF
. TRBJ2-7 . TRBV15 TGTGCCACCAGCAGAGATCTAGTATACGAGCAGTACTTC CATSRDLVYEQYF
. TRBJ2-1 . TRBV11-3 TGTGCCAGCAGCTTCACCCGGACGTTTAGCTCCTACAATGAGCAGTTCTTC CASSFTRTFSSYNEQFF
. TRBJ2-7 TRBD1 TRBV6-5 TGTGCCAGCAGTAGACAGGGGCACGACGAGCAGTACTTC CASSRQGHDEQYF
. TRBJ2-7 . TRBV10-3 TGTGCCATCAGTGGGGGAACGGGCAGGGGTGGCGAGCAGTACTTC CAISGGTGRGGEQYF
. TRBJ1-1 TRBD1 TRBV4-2 TGTGCCAGCAGCCAAGAATGGGACAGGTTTAGTGAAGCTTTCTTT CASSQEWDRFSEAFF
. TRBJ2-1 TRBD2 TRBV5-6 TGTGCCAGCAGCACGGGACTAGCGGGAAATGAGCAGTTCTTC CASSTGLAGNEQFF
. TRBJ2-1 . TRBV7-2 TGTGCCAGCAGCCCAGAGCCGTTCAATGAGCAGTTCTTC CASSPEPFNEQFF
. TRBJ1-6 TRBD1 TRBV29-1 TGCAGCGTTGGACAGGGGTATAATTCACCCCTCCACTTT CSVGQGYNSPLHF
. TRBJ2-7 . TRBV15 TGTGCCACCAGCAGAGAACTGGAGGGTTCCTACGAGCAGTACTTC CATSRELEGSYEQYF
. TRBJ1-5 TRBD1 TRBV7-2 TGTGCCAGCAGCTTAAACAGGGGGCGCTTTCAGCCCCAGCATTTT CASSLNRGRFQPQHF
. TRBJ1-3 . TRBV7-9 TGTGCCAGCAGCCTGTCGGACTCTGGAAACACCATATATTTT CASSLSDSGNTIYF
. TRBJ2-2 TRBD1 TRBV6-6 TGTGCCAGCAGCCGGACAGGGGGCAAGAACACCGGGGAGCTGTTTTTT CASSRTGGKNTGELFF